Shown below are 27 T cell receptor beta chains from a single sample sequenced in a study of cytomegalovirus exposure and HLA in healthy donors. The PCR had 60 Vbeta and 13 Jbeta primers. The method was immunoSEQ multiplex PCR; TCRdb's version includes in-frame clones alone and lacks a portion of them. The table lists 170,000 or so clones, less than 90% of them singletons. The material sequenced was PBMCs. These receptors all come from a man aged 50 to 59 in good health and CMV-seronegative.

The gene calls are TRBV13 and TRBJ2-3; D remains ambiguous. Germline V gene lookup returns CDR1 PRHDT and CDR2 FYEKMQ (reference sequence). Trimming took off 5 bases at V and 4 bases at J, with 10 bases between the two ends. The length of the CDR3 is 13 residues. CDR3: CASSRKSPDTQYF. CDR3 coding DNA: TGTGCCAGCAGCCGTAAGAGTCCAGATACGCAGTATTTT.

The table lists this clone with a count of one. This rearrangement joins TRBV7-2 to TRBJ2-5; D is unclear. Deletions cut 5 bases from V and 1 base from J, with 11 bases between. CDR1 is SGHTA, CDR2 FQGNSA, per germline. The CDR3 runs to 14 residues. The DNA of the CDR3 is TGTGCCAGCAGCCCGACACCAGCCCAAGAGACCCAGTACTTC. It specifies CASSPTPAQETQYF.

This sequence joins TRBV7-2 and TRBJ1-5; D remains ambiguous. CDR1 and CDR2 (germline): SGHTA, FQGNSA. Trimming stripped 6 bases from V and 3 bases from J, with 9 bases between. This CDR3 region has 13 residues. CDR3 in amino acids: CASSKDNNQPQHF. The CDR3 nucleotides are TGTGCCAGCAGTAAAGACAACAATCAGCCCCAGCATTTT.

The V and J genes are TRBV7-9 and TRBJ2-2; 13 nucleotides align to TRBD2. The CDR3 is 16 amino acids. Trimming at V came to 6 bases and at J to 5 bases, leaving 6 bases not matched to a gene. CDR1 and CDR2 from the germline V gene are SEHNR and FQNEAQ (reference sequence). CDR3 DNA sequence: TGTGCCAGCAGAAGACTAGCGGGAGGTGGGACCGGGGAGCTGTTTTTT. Its protein is CASRRLAGGGTGELFF.

In this sample, this clone turned up once. The chain couples TRBV5-1 to TRBJ2-2, with a weak D call TRBD2 (6 bases). The germline V gene has CDR1 SGHRS and CDR2 YFSETQ. CDR3 length: 15 amino acids. V shed 1 base and J shed 5 bases, with 12 bases lying between them. CDR3: CASSLQGLLTGELFF. Here the CDR3 DNA reads TGCGCCAGCAGCTTGCAGGGACTTCTAACCGGGGAGCTGTTTTTT.

The chain has TRBV7-2 and TRBJ2-3; D is possibly TRBD2 (6 bases). This CDR3 is 17 amino acids long. The germline V gene has CDR1 SGHTA and CDR2 FQGNSA. Trimming cost V 2 bases and J 4 bases, with 19 bases left between them. The CDR3 sequence is CASSLMGRGRPADTQYF. CDR3 nucleotides: TGTGCCAGCAGCTTAATGGGGCGGGGAAGACCGGCAGATACGCAGTATTTT.

The rearrangement links TRBV15 to TRBJ1-2, with D uncertain. In germline, CDR1 is LNHNV, CDR2 YYDKDF (reference sequence). The V end lost 0 bases, the J end lost 8 bases, and 13 bases lay between the germline ends. The CDR3 extends over 14 amino acids. CDR3 region: CATSRDGIGLGYTF. The CDR3 nucleotides are TGTGCCACCAGCAGAGACGGGATTGGCCTAGGCTACACCTTC.

The CDR3 loop is CAISPLSGRTEAFF. DNA of the CDR3: TGTGCCATCAGTCCCCTCAGTGGTCGCACTGAAGCTTTCTTT. The chain recombines TRBV10-3 with TRBJ1-1, with D uncertain. Germline CDR1 ENHRY, CDR2 SYGVKD. The V end was cut by 5 bases, the J end by 4 bases, with 14 bases between. The CDR3 length is 14 residues.

The chain joins TRBV15 to TRBJ2-2; 8 bases are shared with TRBD1. This CDR3 has 15 residues. The ends lost 3 bases at V and 0 bases at J; junction bases unmatched: 0. In germline, CDR1 is LNHNV, CDR2 YYDKDF (reference sequence). The CDR3 region is CATSRDRANTGELFF. In DNA form, the CDR3 reads TGTGCCACCAGCAGGGACAGGGCGAACACCGGGGAGCTGTTTTTT.

V gene TRBV30 combines with J gene TRBJ2-5, with a tentative D call TRBD2 (6 bases). Trimming removed 4 bases from V and 5 bases from J, with 14 bases in between. Germline V gene data show CDR1 as GTSNPN and CDR2 as SVGIG (reference sequence). CDR3 size: 13 residues. CDR3 DNA: TGTGCCTGGAATCGTCTCGGGGGTGAGACCCAGTACTTC. This encodes CAWNRLGGETQYF. Looking up the rest from reference TRBV30 and TRBJ2-5 gives the full variable domain: SQTIHQWPATLVQPVGSPLSLECTVEGTSNPNLYWYRQAAGRGLQLLFYSVGIGQISSEVPQNLSASRPQDRQFILSSKKLLLSDSGFYLCAWNRLGGETQYFGPGTRLLVL.

A word on this clone: At one end the junction does not follow the germline gene, possibly because of a read error. The chain combines TRBV20-1 with TRBJ1-1; no clear D. From germline, CDR1 is DFQATT and CDR2 SNEGSKA (reference sequence). The CDR3 runs to 11 residues. The CDR3 loop is CRKGDNTEAFF. The DNA of the CDR3 is TGTCGGAAAGGAGACAACACTGAAGCTTTCTTT.

This clone was picked up a small number of times. This chain links TRBV5-1 with TRBJ1-2, with D unclear. CDR1 is SGHRS, CDR2 YFSETQ, per germline. This CDR3 has 13 amino acids. V lost 4 bases to trimming and J lost 2 bases, with 9 bases between them. CDR3 DNA: TGCGCCAGCAGCCTGGCTACGAACTATGGCTACACCTTC. This translates into CASSLATNYGYTF. Full variable domain (outside the CDR3, taken from reference TRBV5-1 and TRBJ1-2): KAGVTQTPRYLIKTRGQQVTLSCSPISGHRSVSWYQQTPGQGLQFLFEYFSETQRNKGNFPGRFSGRQFSNSRSEMNVSTLELGDSALYLCASSLATNYGYTFGSGTRLTVV.

The chain recombines TRBV5-1 with TRBJ2-5; 7 bases fit TRBD2. The germline V gene encodes CDR1 SGHRS and CDR2 YFSETQ. The CDR3 spans 14 residues. J lost 5 bases, V lost 3 bases, and 7 bases had no gene match. CDR3 region: CASSSSVGGETQYF. In nucleotides, the CDR3 is TGCGCCAGCAGCTCCTCTGTGGGAGGGGAGACCCAGTACTTC.

The V and J genes are TRBV28 and TRBJ2-3; no clear D. The germline V gene encodes CDR1 MDHEN and CDR2 SYDVKM. The CDR3 runs to 14 residues. Trimming pared 8 bases from V and 1 base from J, leaving 13 bases between. CDR3 region: CASWASPGTDTQYF. The CDR3 DNA sequence: TGTGCCAGCTGGGCCAGCCCCGGCACAGATACGCAGTATTTT.

V usage is TRBV5-1 and J usage is TRBJ2-7, with 7 nucleotides matching TRBD2. J lost 5 bases, V lost 0 bases, and 5 bases had no gene match. The CDR3 is made up of 14 amino acids. From germline, CDR1 is SGHRS and CDR2 YFSETQ. CDR3 coding DNA: TGCGCCAGCAGCTTGGGCCCCACTAGCGACGAGCAGTACTTC. Protein product: CASSLGPTSDEQYF.

V and J are TRBV10-3 and TRBJ2-7, with 11 bases lining up with TRBD2. Trimming removed 2 bases from V and 2 bases from J; junction bases left unmatched: 8. This CDR3 has 17 residues. From germline, CDR1 is ENHRY and CDR2 SYGVKD. CDR3 nucleotides: TGTGCCATCAGTGAGAGGGGGCTAGCGGGGGGAACCTACGAGCAGTACTTC. It yields the protein CAISERGLAGGTYEQYF.

This clone was found once. The rearrangement links TRBV9 to TRBJ2-2, with a weak D call TRBD1 (6 bases). CDR1 SGDLS and CDR2 YYNGEE come from the germline V gene. This CDR3 is built from 16 residues. The V gene lost 4 bases and the J gene lost 7 bases, with 20 bases spanning the gap. The CDR3 loop is CASSPHEGVRSGELFF. As DNA, the CDR3 is TGTGCCAGCAGCCCCCATGAGGGGGTCCGAAGCGGGGAGCTGTTTTTT.

The rearrangement links TRBV4-1 to TRBJ1-4, with no clear D. The ends were cut back, 1 base at V and 0 bases at J, with 9 bases in the middle. The CDR3 extends over 16 amino acids. Germline loops: CDR1 MGHRA, CDR2 YSYEKL. The CDR3 coding sequence is TGCGCCAGCAGCCAAGTCCCCAGCGCAACTAATGAAAAACTGTTTTTT. Protein: CASSQVPSATNEKLFF.

The rearrangement links TRBV6-4 to TRBJ2-2; possible D gene TRBD2, 6 bases. Germline CDR1 MRHNA, CDR2 SNTAGT. Trimming removed 6 bases from V and 5 bases from J, with 16 bases in between. The CDR3 runs 15 residues. The CDR3 DNA reads TGTGCCAGCAGCTATGGAGAGGGGAGGACCGGGGAGCTGTTTTTT. Its translation is CASSYGEGRTGELFF.

The V gene is TRBV6-4, the J gene TRBJ2-3; 10 bases map to TRBD2. The CDR3 has 14 residues. Germline V gene data show CDR1 as MRHNA and CDR2 as SNTAGT. The trim removed 4 bases at V and 4 bases at J, leaving 2 bases unmatched. Here the CDR3 DNA reads TGTGCCAGCAGTGGGGGGACTAGCGCAGATACGCAGTATTTT. Protein sequence: CASSGGTSADTQYF.

The rearrangement uses TRBV15 and TRBJ2-1; 16 nucleotides align to TRBD2. The CDR3 is made up of 18 amino acids. Per the germline V gene, CDR1 is LNHNV and CDR2 is YYDKDF (reference sequence). V was pared by 0 bases and J by 4 bases, with 3 bases of the junction left unmatched. The CDR3 DNA follows: TGTGCCACCAGCAGAGAGGGGACTAGCGGGAGGGGGTACAATGAGCAGTTCTTC. It yields the protein CATSREGTSGRGYNEQFF.

V and J are TRBV5-5 and TRBJ1-1; D is perhaps TRBD1 (6 bases). CDR3 length: 14 amino acids. In germline, CDR1 is SGHKS, CDR2 YYEKEE (reference sequence). V was cut by 0 bases and J by 10 bases, with 16 bases left in between. Here the CDR3 DNA reads TGTGCCAGCAGCTTGGAACTTTGGGGGCGCGGAGCTTTCTTT. It is translated as CASSLELWGRGAFF.

V is TRBV29-1 and J is TRBJ2-7, with D possibly matching TRBD1 (5 bases). The CDR3 runs 13 residues. V was trimmed by 4 bases and J by 3 bases, leaving 13 bases between them. Germline V gene sequence: CDR1 SQVTM, CDR2 ANQGSEA. In DNA, the CDR3 is TGCAGCGTTGCCGGGCAGGGTGTCTACGAGCAGTACTTC. The encoded protein is CSVAGQGVYEQYF.

The V and J genes are TRBV4-2 and TRBJ2-1; tentative D call: TRBD2 (5 bases). Germline CDR1 and CDR2: LGHNA and YNFKEQ. CDR3 length: 14 amino acids. The ends were cut back, 1 base at V and 10 bases at J, with 14 bases in the middle. The CDR3 DNA reads TGTGCCAGCAGCCAAGGGAGGTCCTTTGGGGAGCAGTTCTTC. This gives the protein CASSQGRSFGEQFF.

Only one count was recorded for this clone. J is TRBJ2-3 and V is TRBV29-1; TRBD2 might be the D (6 bases). Trimming shortened V by 7 bases and J by 3 bases, and 17 bases separated the two germline ends. The germline gives CDR1 SQVTM, CDR2 ANQGSEA. The CDR3 loop spans 14 amino acids. The CDR3 loop reads CSAEGGLGTDTQYF. Here the CDR3 DNA reads TGCAGCGCCGAGGGAGGACTTGGGACAGATACGCAGTATTTT.

This sequence joins TRBV2 and TRBJ2-7, with D hard to call. The germline CDR1 and CDR2 sequences are SNHLY and FYNNEI. This CDR3 is 12 amino acids long. V was pared by 4 bases and J by 4 bases, with 8 bases between. The CDR3 region has the DNA TGTGCCAGCAGTGTTCGAGAGTACGAGCAGTACTTC. As protein: CASSVREYEQYF.

This clone was counted only a few times. This rearrangement joins TRBV5-1 to TRBJ2-6, with a tentative D call TRBD1 (6 bases). Trimming pared 0 bases from V and 2 bases from J, leaving 9 bases between. This CDR3 comprises 16 residues. Germline V CDR1 and CDR2: SGHRS, YFSETQ. The CDR3 DNA sequence: TGCGCCAGCAGCTTGGACAGGGCGGCTGGGGCCAACGTCCTGACTTTC. Its protein is CASSLDRAAGANVLTF.